The 18 T cell receptor beta chains listed next were all sequenced from one sample in a study of shared clonotypes between healthy human individuals (dated by TCRdb to 2020 to 2022). CD8 naive samples consisted of CD45RO-negative cells that were positively selected for CCR7, yielding a CD45RA+CCR7+ population without TemRA cells. Libraries were built with the immunoSEQ multiplex PCR assay. This immuneACCESS table, as held by TCRdb, lists in-frame sequences with V and J called but not all clones. Of the missing ones, under half trace to an unresolved V gene in checked studies; the others have no known cause. Counted in this sample were around 2.1 million clones; approximately 94% of them appeared once. Clones ranked in the top ten supply under 2% of the sample. The specimen was naive CD8+ T cells from PBMCs. The cell subset or site label, read with the paper, signifies: CD45RA+CCR7+. The origin of the receptors is a man between 18 and 35 years old in good health. Some clones in this sample may be carry-over from other donors' samples.

On this clone: The identical CDR3 is also encoded by other nucleotide sequences in the sample. The CDR3 bases are TGCGCCAGCAGCCAAACAGGGGGCTCTGGAAACACCATATATTTT. Residues: CASSQTGGSGNTIYF. V and J are TRBV4-1 and TRBJ1-3; 8 nucleotides align to TRBD1. The CDR3 length is 15 residues. V gave up 2 bases and J gave up 0 bases; unmatched junction bases: 0. CDR1 MGHRA and CDR2 YSYEKL come from the germline V gene.

The chain links TRBV13 to TRBJ2-1; TRBD2 aligns across 14 bases. The CDR3 spans 18 residues. CDR1 and CDR2 from the germline V gene are PRHDT and FYEKMQ (reference sequence). After removal of 5 bases from V and 3 bases from J, the junction contained 9 bases not matched to a gene. The CDR3 region has the DNA TGTGCCAGCAGCACTCAAGGGACTAGCGGGAGAATCTACAATGAGCAGTTCTTC. Amino acid sequence: CASSTQGTSGRIYNEQFF.

V is TRBV9 and J is TRBJ2-3; TRBD2 aligns across 8 bases. The junction had 2 bases not matched to a gene; V was cut back by 7 bases and J by 4 bases. The CDR3 is 12 amino acids. CDR1 SGDLS and CDR2 YYNGEE come from the germline V gene. The CDR3 region has the DNA TGTGCCAGCGGAGCGGGAGCAGATACGCAGTATTTT. Translated: CASGAGADTQYF.

V gene TRBV4-3 combines with J gene TRBJ2-1; possibly TRBD1 or TRBD2 for D (5 bases each). V was cut by 3 bases and J by 0 bases, with 15 bases left in between. There are 17 residues in the CDR3. From germline, CDR1 is LGHNA and CDR2 YSLEER. The CDR3 DNA reads TGCGCCAGCAGCCAGAGGGGTGAAGTTAGCTCCTACAATGAGCAGTTCTTC. Amino acids: CASSQRGEVSSYNEQFF.

This clone appeared once. The V call is TRBV27, the J call TRBJ1-2; 8 nucleotides align to TRBD1. Germline V gives CDR1 MNHEY, CDR2 SMNVEV (reference sequence). V gave up 1 base and J gave up 2 bases; unmatched junction bases: 15. This CDR3 has 19 amino acids. Here the CDR3 reads CASSLLSPVGQAINYGYTF. The CDR3 region has the DNA TGTGCCAGCAGTTTATTATCCCCGGTGGGACAGGCTATAAACTATGGCTACACCTTC.

The chain uses TRBV7-2 and TRBJ2-2; 7 nucleotides line up with TRBD1. V dropped 8 bases and J dropped 4; count of bases not matched to a gene: 10. In germline, CDR1 is SGHTA, CDR2 FQGNSA. The CDR3 has 15 residues. CDR3 in DNA: TGTGCCAGCCATCTTCGACAGGGACCCACCGGGGAGCTGTTTTTT. Residues: CASHLRQGPTGELFF.

This chain uses TRBV12-5 with TRBJ2-1; D may be TRBD1 or TRBD2 (5 bases each). The length of the CDR3 is 12 residues. Germline V CDR1 and CDR2: LGHNT, FRNRAP. Trimming pared 5 bases from V and 5 bases from J, leaving 7 bases between. The CDR3 DNA sequence: TGTGCTAGTGGTCGAGGGGACAATGAGCAGTTCTTC. Encoded protein: CASGRGDNEQFF.

The gene calls are TRBV10-3 and TRBJ1-4; no clear D. This CDR3 spans 17 amino acids. Trimming took off 0 bases at V and 0 bases at J, with 11 bases between the two ends. Per the germline V gene, CDR1 is ENHRY and CDR2 is SYGVKD. Here the CDR3 reads CAISESRGSATNEKLFF. CDR3 bases: TGTGCCATCAGTGAGTCGCGTGGATCTGCAACTAATGAAAAACTGTTTTTT.

The V call is TRBV27, the J call TRBJ2-3; unclear D gene. This CDR3 contains 16 residues. V lost 5 bases and J 0 bases, leaving 15 bases between the germline ends. Germline V gene sequence: CDR1 MNHEY, CDR2 SMNVEV (reference sequence). The CDR3 DNA follows: TGTGCCAGCAGTCCCATCGCAAGATCGAGCACAGATACGCAGTATTTT. It translates to CASSPIARSSTDTQYF.

The V and J genes are TRBV4-3 and TRBJ2-7; tentative D call: TRBD1 (6 bases). V was shortened by 0 bases and J by 6 bases, with 12 bases between the two germline ends. The CDR3 spans 14 residues. Germline CDR1 LGHNA, CDR2 YSLEER. CDR3 DNA sequence: TGCGCCAGCAGCCAAGATACAGGGTCCGCCGAGCAGTACTTC. Translation gives CASSQDTGSAEQYF.

This chain connects TRBV2 to TRBJ2-7, with 11 bases matching TRBD2. In germline, CDR1 is SNHLY, CDR2 FYNNEI. V lost 4 bases and J lost 3; bases outside the gene matches: 8. The CDR3 covers 16 residues. For the CDR3, the DNA is TGTGCCAGCAGTGCCCCAACTAGCGGGAGTATCTACGAGCAGTACTTC. Translated, it gives CASSAPTSGSIYEQYF.

The chain is built from TRBV5-1 and TRBJ1-1; D may be TRBD1 (6 bases). This CDR3 has 14 residues. The germline CDR1 and CDR2 sequences are SGHRS and YFSETQ. V dropped 2 bases and J dropped 1 base, with 9 bases sitting between them. DNA for the CDR3: TGCGCCAGCAGCTTACCGACAGGGAACACTGAAGCTTTCTTT. This translates into CASSLPTGNTEAFF.

This clone was seen once. The chain recombines TRBV19 with TRBJ2-2, with 9 bases lining up with TRBD1. The CDR3 has 13 residues. Germline CDR1 reads LNHDA; CDR2 reads SQIVND (reference sequence). Trimming cost V 7 bases and J 7 bases; bases outside gene matches: 4. Here the CDR3 reads CASNDRGDGELFF. The CDR3 DNA reads as TGTGCCAGTAACGACAGGGGGGACGGGGAGCTGTTTTTT.

The rearrangement uses TRBV4-1 and TRBJ2-7; D is perhaps TRBD2 (6 bases). Per germline, CDR1 MGHRA and CDR2 YSYEKL. The ends were cut back, 1 base at V and 5 bases at J, with 15 bases in the middle. The CDR3 totals 15 residues. The CDR3 is CASSQGAGTIHEQYF. CDR3 DNA sequence: TGCGCCAGCAGCCAAGGGGCGGGAACCATCCACGAGCAGTACTTC.

The rearrangement links TRBV14 to TRBJ2-7, with D unclear. The V end lost 5 bases, the J end lost 1 base, and 6 bases lay between the germline ends. This CDR3 is 12 amino acids long. Germline CDR1 and CDR2: SGHDN and FVKESK. In DNA, the CDR3 is TGTGCCAGCAGCATAAGATCCTACGAGCAGTACTTC. Protein sequence: CASSIRSYEQYF.

The rearrangement uses TRBV7-2 and TRBJ2-3; TRBD2 agrees at 8 bases. Losses at the gene ends were 5 bases for V and 3 bases for J; bases not matched to a gene: 7. This CDR3 comprises 15 residues. The germline V gene encodes CDR1 SGHTA and CDR2 FQGNSA. For the CDR3, the DNA is TGTGCCAGCAGCCTAGGACTAGCCGTAACAGATACGCAGTATTTT. Its protein product is CASSLGLAVTDTQYF. The variable domain in full, with the rest retrieved from reference TRBV7-2 and TRBJ2-3, is GAGVSQSPSNKVTEKGKDVELRCDPISGHTALYWYRQSLGQGLEFLIYFQGNSAPDKSGLPSDRFSAERTGGSVSTLTIQRTQQEDSAVYLCASSLGLAVTDTQYFGPGTRLTVL.

With respect to this clone: Other DNA sequences in this specimen translate into the identical CDR3. This chain joins TRBV18 and TRBJ2-5; D not resolved. The CDR3 totals 13 residues. Germline CDR1 KGHSH, CDR2 LQKENI. V lost 3 bases to trimming and J lost 4 bases, with 9 bases between them. CDR3 nucleotides: TGTGCCAGCTCACCGGTGGGCGGAGAGACCCAGTACTTC. Its translation is CASSPVGGETQYF.

The rearrangement joins TRBV6-5 to TRBJ2-7; 7 nucleotides align to TRBD1. This CDR3 has 14 amino acids. V was clipped by 5 bases and J by 5 bases; unmatched bases: 9. Germline V lookup: CDR1 MNHEY, CDR2 SVGAGI. In DNA, the CDR3 is TGTGCCAGCAGTGTAGACAGGGTCGGGAACGAGCAGTACTTC. Protein sequence: CASSVDRVGNEQYF.